The 15 T cell receptor beta chains below come from one sample, sequenced in a study of blood T cells in healthy people across ages. Primed by a sample-barcoded 5' primer and a J-beta primer mix, a second PCR proceeded for roughly 6 to 12 cycles. A single record per CDR3 protein comes from TCRdb applying MiXCR to the 5' RACE reads. The table includes around 780,000 distinct CDR3 sequences, around a quarter detected once. This sample was also put to use in a study of T cells of mothers and their children.

The sample taken for sequencing was blood. The receptor source for this set is a boy aged 5 to 17 in good health.

This clonotype was seen a few times. The chain couples TRBV29-1 to TRBJ2-1; the match to TRBD1 covers 8 bases. Germline-derived CDR1 and CDR2 are SQVTM and ANQGSEA. The length of the CDR3 is 17 residues. V lost 0 bases to trimming and J lost 9 bases; unmatched junction nucleotides: 16. CDR3 sequence (DNA): TGCAGCGTTGAAGATCAGTATCGGACAGGGATTTTTGGTGAGCAGTTCTTC. It translates to CSVEDQYRTGIFGEQFF.

V usage is TRBV6-1 and J usage is TRBJ2-7; 11 nucleotides align to TRBD1. Germline V gene lookup returns CDR1 MNHNS and CDR2 SASEGT. This CDR3 has 15 residues. The ends lost 6 bases at V and 0 bases at J; junction bases unmatched: 4. The CDR3 here is CASRTGQGGSYEQYF. The CDR3 nucleotides are TGTGCCAGCAGGACGGGACAGGGGGGCTCCTACGAGCAGTACTTC.

The table lists this clonotype with a few counts. This chain links TRBV9 with TRBJ2-7, with 9 bases matching TRBD2. This CDR3 has 15 residues. Germline loops: CDR1 SGDLS, CDR2 YYNGEE. V gave up 4 bases and J gave up 6 bases; unmatched junction bases: 11. CDR3 sequence (DNA): TGTGCCAGCAGCCCCGGACTAGCGACCTTCGCCGAGCAGTACTTC. This translates into CASSPGLATFAEQYF.

As concerns this clonotype: The final CDR3 position lacks the conserved phenylalanine or tryptophan, pointing to a likely read error. The V and J genes are TRBV5-5 and TRBJ2-7; 9 nucleotides line up with TRBD1. The V and J ends lost 4 bases and 5 bases, in that order; junction bases with no gene match: 10. CDR1 and CDR2 from the germline V gene are SGHKS and YYEKEE (reference sequence). This CDR3 is 15 amino acids long. CDR3 nucleotide sequence: TGTGCCAGCAGCGGCGTAGGACAGGGGTGGCACGAGCAGTACCTC. Its protein product is CASSGVGQGWHEQYL.

This clonotype occurred a few times. The CDR3 protein is CASSPPPSDEKLFF. In DNA, the CDR3 is TGTGCCAGCAGTCCCCCGCCTTCAGATGAAAAACTGTTTTTT. The chain has TRBV28 and TRBJ1-4; D is undetermined. V was cut by 5 bases and J by 6 bases, with 13 bases left in between. The CDR3 covers 14 residues. Germline V gene lookup returns CDR1 MDHEN and CDR2 SYDVKM.

This clonotype was found a few times. V and J are TRBV2 and TRBJ2-5; 9 bases agree with TRBD2. The DNA matches TRBJ2-7 better at its end, which makes the J call doubtful. CDR1 is SNHLY and CDR2 is FYNNEI in the germline V gene. This CDR3 is 17 amino acids long. The DNA for the CDR3 is TGTGCCAGCAGTGAAGACGGCCTAGCGGGGCCCTCCTACGAGCAGTACTTC. This translates into CASSEDGLAGPSYEQYF.

The V and J genes are TRBV5-1 and TRBJ2-7, with TRBD2 as a possible D gene (6 bases). V lost 4 bases and J 3 bases, leaving 17 bases between the germline ends. Per the germline V gene, CDR1 is SGHRS and CDR2 is YFSETQ. The CDR3 extends over 15 amino acids. The CDR3 sequence is CASSAGPFSDYEQYF. The DNA of the CDR3 is TGCGCCAGCAGCGCGGGACCTTTCTCCGACTACGAGCAGTACTTC.

The chain links TRBV11-2 to TRBJ2-1; 7 nucleotides line up with TRBD2. There are 16 residues in the CDR3. Germline V gene sequence: CDR1 SGHAT, CDR2 FQNNGV. V was clipped by 0 bases and J by 4 bases; unmatched bases: 6. The CDR3 loop reads CASSLDPGLEYNEQFF. The CDR3 DNA is TGTGCCAGCAGCTTAGATCCAGGACTAGAATACAATGAGCAGTTCTTC.

The V and J genes are TRBV29-1 and TRBJ1-2; D is uncertain. V lost 4 bases and J 2 bases, leaving 14 bases between the germline ends. CDR1 SQVTM and CDR2 ANQGSEA come from the germline V gene. The CDR3 length is 14 residues. The CDR3 DNA is TGCAGCGTTGTAACGGGAGACCTAAACTATGGCTACACCTTC. Protein: CSVVTGDLNYGYTF.

A few counts support this clonotype. The genes are TRBV6-6 and TRBJ1-1; the match to TRBD1 covers 7 bases. Germline-derived CDR1 and CDR2 are MNHNY and SVGAGI (reference sequence). The CDR3 sequence is 14 residues long. Trimming at V came to 5 bases and at J to 3 bases, leaving 6 bases not matched to a gene. The CDR3 DNA follows: TGTGCCAGCAGTCGAAGGGGGCCTGACACTGAAGCTTTCTTT. It specifies CASSRRGPDTEAFF.

The chain has TRBV12-3 or TRBV12-4 and TRBJ1-2, with 8 bases identical to TRBD1. Trimming cost V 5 bases and J 2 bases; bases outside gene matches: 7. The CDR3 is 15 amino acids. The DNA of the CDR3 is TGTGCCAGCAGTCCTCGGACAGGGCTCAACTATGGCTACACCTTC. It codes for CASSPRTGLNYGYTF.

This sequence joins TRBV3-1 and TRBJ2-4, with D maybe TRBD1 (6 bases). The germline CDR1 and CDR2 sequences are LGHDT and YNNKEL (reference sequence). CDR3 size: 13 residues. The V gene lost 6 bases and the J gene lost 1 base, with 7 bases spanning the gap. CDR3: CASRGAAKNIQYF. The CDR3 nucleotides are TGTGCCAGCAGGGGGGCCGCCAAAAACATTCAGTACTTC.

J is TRBJ2-3 and V is TRBV27; 12 bases line up with TRBD1. This CDR3 contains 16 residues. Germline assignment: CDR1 MNHEY and CDR2 SMNVEV (reference sequence). The V gene end was trimmed by 7 bases and the J gene end by 6 bases; junction bases not matched to a gene: 11. CDR3 residues: CASILPGTGGADTQYF. DNA of the CDR3: TGTGCCAGCATCCTCCCCGGGACAGGGGGCGCGGATACGCAGTATTTT.

This clonotype was counted only a few times. In nucleotides, the CDR3 is TGTGCCAGCACCGGAGAGCACGGCTACGAGCAGTACTTC. Amino acid sequence: CASTGEHGYEQYF. This chain uses TRBV6-1 with TRBJ2-7; D is undetermined. The V gene's germline CDR1 is MNHNS and CDR2 SASEGT. V lost 7 bases and J 3 bases, leaving 13 bases between the germline ends. The CDR3 consists of 13 residues.

The V gene is TRBV10-3, the J gene TRBJ1-5; TRBD1 agrees at 12 bases. Germline assignment: CDR1 ENHRY and CDR2 SYGVKD. Trimming took 4 bases from V and 7 from J; bases not matched to a gene: 5. CDR3 size: 15 residues. The CDR3 DNA sequence: TGTGCCATCAGTGCCGGGACAGGGGGCGGACAGCCCCAGCATTTT. Protein: CAISAGTGGGQPQHF.